In this sample, the clone carrying this T cell receptor beta chain turned up a few times. What it binds is unknown. From the germline J gene comes the end of the CDR3, since the read stops 3 residues before it. The germline V and J ends were trimmed by 6 bases and 5 bases, with 16 bases remaining between them. CDR3 size: 15 residues. The V gene's germline CDR1 is KGHSH and CDR2 LQKENI. This record comes from a study of T cell clonality in common variable immunodeficiency. Findings and limits, study-wide: In common variable immunodeficiency, TCR beta chains reportedly carried fewer deletions and N-nucleotide insertions. Authors noted CVID clonality's cause needs subpopulation repertoire sequencing.

No CVID subject was ill or on immunomodulatory drugs when sampled. CVID and control samples used equivalent genomic DNA input. Clones were sequenced by immunoSEQ multiplex PCR, and TCRdb holds only the in-frame ones, with some missing. Recorded here are 25,000 to 35,000 clones, with no singletons, and the ten leading clones hold over 25%. The TCR was taken from a human donor with common variable immunodeficiency. What was sequenced was peripheral blood mononuclear cells. The rearrangement uses TRBV18 and TRBJ2-2; D perhaps matches TRBD2 (6 bases). The CDR3 bases that were read are TGTGCCAGCTCCCGGGACTTCCGGACGACCGGGGAG. This translates into CASSRDFRTTGE. The CDR3 in its entirety is CASSRDFRTTGELFF.